Shown below are 28 T cell receptor beta chains from a single sample sequenced in a study of OX40 agonist ivuxolimab in advanced cancers. The protocol was immunoSEQ multiplex PCR, while the TCRdb copy is restricted to in-frame clones and leaves out a portion. The repertoire includes 11,000 to 15,000 clones, 70% to 75% of them detected once, and roughly 35% sits in the top ten. The sequences come from CD4+ or CD8+ T cells sorted from blood, collected in a trial of the OX40 agonist ivuxolimab. Every receptor here comes from an adult with an advanced solid tumor such as melanoma, head and neck, liver or kidney cancer.

This chain links TRBV7-9 with TRBJ1-2; TRBD1 is a possible D gene (6 bases). Germline V gene lookup returns CDR1 SEHNR and CDR2 FQNEAQ (reference sequence). V lost 1 base, J lost 7 bases, and 16 bases lay in between. The CDR3 has 15 residues. This CDR3 reads CASSLVSRGRGGYTF. The DNA of the CDR3 is TGTGCCAGCAGCTTAGTCTCCAGGGGAAGGGGTGGCTACACCTTC.

The V call is TRBV6-5, the J call TRBJ2-5, with 7 positions matching TRBD2. V lost 8 bases to trimming and J lost 5 bases; unmatched junction nucleotides: 5. The CDR3 contains 12 residues. The germline V gene encodes CDR1 MNHEY and CDR2 SVGAGI. In DNA form, the CDR3 reads TGTGCCAGCGGGCGGGAGTTGGAGACCCAGTACTTC. It is translated as CASGRELETQYF.

The chain employs TRBV7-9 and TRBJ2-7; 7 bases fit TRBD2. J gave up 2 bases and V 6 bases, and 13 bases lay outside the gene matches. The CDR3 runs 16 residues. Germline V gene lookup returns CDR1 SEHNR and CDR2 FQNEAQ (reference sequence). This CDR3 reads CASRLSTSVDPYEQYF. In nucleotides, the CDR3 is TGTGCCAGCAGGCTCTCAACTAGCGTAGACCCCTACGAGCAGTACTTC. Looking up the rest from reference TRBV7-9 and TRBJ2-7 gives the full variable domain: DTGVSQNPRHKITKRGQNVTFRCDPISEHNRLYWYRQTLGQGPEFLTYFQNEAQLEKSRLLSDRFSAERPKGSFSTLEIQRTEQGDSAMYLCASRLSTSVDPYEQYFGPGTRLTVT.

The J gene is TRBJ1-1, the V gene TRBV5-1; possibly TRBD1 for D (5 bases). The CDR3 has 15 residues. Germline-derived CDR1 and CDR2 are SGHRS and YFSETQ. Trimming removed 0 bases from V and 2 bases from J, with 11 bases in between. For the CDR3, the DNA is TGCGCCAGCAGCTTGGTGGGGGTAGGAAACACTGAAGCTTTCTTT. Its protein product is CASSLVGVGNTEAFF.

V gene TRBV11-2 combines with J gene TRBJ2-1; D uncertain. Germline V gene data show CDR1 as SGHAT and CDR2 as FQNNGV. The CDR3 extends over 16 amino acids. Trimming removed 4 bases from V and 0 bases from J, with 13 bases in between. The CDR3 DNA reads TGTGCCAGCAGCTCCCACGACGGAGCCTCCTACAATGAGCAGTTCTTC. Its protein is CASSSHDGASYNEQFF.

This sequence joins TRBV4-3 and TRBJ2-1, with 13 bases aligning to TRBD2. The CDR3 has 14 amino acids. V lost 4 bases and J lost 7; bases outside the gene matches: 1. The germline V gene has CDR1 LGHNA and CDR2 YSLEER. In DNA form, the CDR3 reads TGCGCCAGCAGCCCGACTAGCGGGAGGAATGAGCAGTTCTTC. This sequence encodes CASSPTSGRNEQFF.

There are a few counts of this clone. The chain employs TRBV9 and TRBJ2-7; D ambiguous. Deletions cut 4 bases from V and 4 bases from J, with 9 bases between. CDR1 and CDR2 (germline): SGDLS, YYNGEE. CDR3 length: 12 amino acids. The CDR3 loop reads CASSPPGYEQYF. Written as DNA, the CDR3 is TGTGCCAGCAGCCCCCCCGGGTACGAGCAGTACTTC.

The table lists this clone with a count of one. The chain recombines TRBV5-4 with TRBJ2-7; D remains unclear. The CDR3 has 14 residues. Germline assignment: CDR1 SGHNT and CDR2 YYREEE (reference sequence). V was clipped by 5 bases and J by 1 base, with 13 bases between them. The DNA for the CDR3 is TGTGCCAGCAGGAAGTGGGGTGGATCCTACGAGCAGTACTTC. Protein: CASRKWGGSYEQYF.

The table lists this clone with a count of one. Relative to the germline gene, one junction end is altered; a read error may explain this. Distinct nucleotide sequences in the sample also encode this CDR3. The chain joins TRBV30 to TRBJ2-2, with D possibly being TRBD2 (5 bases). The V gene's germline CDR1 is GTSNPN and CDR2 SVGIG (reference sequence). The CDR3 extends over 14 amino acids. The CDR3 is CAWNPAGRAGELFF. CDR3 nucleotide sequence: TGTGCCTGGAATCCTGCCGGGCGAGCCGGGGAGCTGTTTTTC. The variable domain in full, with the rest retrieved from reference TRBV30 and TRBJ2-2, is SQTIHQWPATLVQPVGSPLSLECTVEGTSNPNLYWYRQAAGRGLQLLFYSVGIGQISSEVPQNLSASRPQDRQFILSSKKLLLSDSGFYLCAWNPAGRAGELFFGEGSRLTVL.

The chain links TRBV19 to TRBJ1-5; TRBD1 is a possible D gene (6 bases). Germline loops: CDR1 LNHDA, CDR2 SQIVND (reference sequence). Trimming cost V 8 bases and J 1 base, with 12 bases left between them. The CDR3 spans 14 residues. This chain's CDR3 is CASWVTGSNQPQHF. The CDR3 nucleotides are TGTGCCAGTTGGGTCACAGGGAGCAATCAGCCCCAGCATTTT.

This clone appeared a single time. J is TRBJ2-3 and V is TRBV9, with 8 bases identical to TRBD1. Germline V CDR1 and CDR2: SGDLS, YYNGEE. CDR3 length: 17 amino acids. Unmatched junction bases numbered 8, after V lost 0 bases and J lost 2 bases. CDR3 nucleotide sequence: TGTGCCAGCAGCGTAGAAAGGACAGGGCCCGACACAGATACGCAGTATTTT. This encodes CASSVERTGPDTDTQYF.

V usage is TRBV4-1 and J usage is TRBJ2-7; weak D call: TRBD2 (7 bases). V lost 8 bases and J lost 0, with 17 bases in between. This CDR3 region has 15 residues. Germline V gene data show CDR1 as MGHRA and CDR2 as YSYEKL. CDR3 sequence: CASGRGTTSSYEQYF. The DNA for the CDR3 is TGCGCCAGCGGAAGGGGGACTACCAGCTCCTACGAGCAGTACTTC.

This clone was seen more than once but under ten times. V gene TRBV4-3 combines with J gene TRBJ1-5, with D unresolved. Trimming shortened V by 7 bases and J by 2 bases, and 12 bases separated the two germline ends. Germline CDR1 and CDR2: LGHNA and YSLEER. CDR3 length: 14 residues. The CDR3 nucleotides are TGCGCCAGCATCGTGGAGGTAGGCAATCAGCCCCAGCATTTT. It is translated as CASIVEVGNQPQHF.

The rearrangement uses TRBV7-9 and TRBJ2-5, with 11 bases that match TRBD1. V was pared by 6 bases and J by 2 bases, with 11 bases of the junction left unmatched. Germline CDR1 is SEHNR and CDR2 is FQNEAQ (reference sequence). The CDR3 length is 17 residues. This CDR3 reads CASSPPLRDRGQETQYF. In DNA, the CDR3 is TGTGCCAGCAGTCCGCCGTTAAGGGACAGGGGGCAAGAGACCCAGTACTTC.

V and J are TRBV19 and TRBJ1-1, with D unresolved. V lost 0 bases to trimming and J lost 0 bases, with 11 bases between them. Germline CDR1 and CDR2: LNHDA and SQIVND (reference sequence). The CDR3 covers 16 residues. For the CDR3, the DNA is TGTGCCAGTAGTATAGATGAGGAAGGTATGAACACTGAAGCTTTCTTT. It encodes CASSIDEEGMNTEAFF.

The chain recombines TRBV27 with TRBJ2-3, with TRBD1 identical over 9 bases. CDR1 is MNHEY and CDR2 is SMNVEV in the germline V gene (reference sequence). The V gene end was trimmed by 8 bases and the J gene end by 0 bases; junction bases not matched to a gene: 3. CDR3 length: 14 amino acids. DNA of the CDR3: TGTGCCAGCTGGGACAGGGCTAGCACAGATACGCAGTATTTT. Amino acid sequence: CASWDRASTDTQYF.

The V gene is TRBV19, the J gene TRBJ1-5, with 10 bases lining up with TRBD1. This CDR3 comprises 14 residues. Germline CDR1 and CDR2: LNHDA and SQIVND (reference sequence). The ends lost 4 bases at V and 7 bases at J; junction bases unmatched: 4. CDR3 nucleotides: TGTGCCAGTAGTACCCGGGACAGGGGCCAGCCCCAGCATTTT. It yields the protein CASSTRDRGQPQHF.

CDR3 protein: CASSPRTGTGGLYGYTF. Here the CDR3 DNA reads TGTGCCAGCAGTCCTAGAACCGGGACAGGGGGCCTCTATGGCTACACCTTC. The chain uses TRBV6-4 and TRBJ1-2; 12 nucleotides line up with TRBD1. Germline CDR1 and CDR2: MRHNA and SNTAGT. The CDR3 is made up of 17 amino acids. V lost 5 bases to trimming and J lost 4 bases; unmatched junction nucleotides: 11.

V gene TRBV6-6 combines with J gene TRBJ2-5; D is undetermined. Trimming shortened V by 0 bases and J by 5 bases, and 10 bases separated the two germline ends. This CDR3 spans 14 amino acids. Germline CDR1 and CDR2: MNHNY and SVGAGI (reference sequence). The CDR3 region has the DNA TGTGCCAGCAGTTACTCAAGAGTATCTGAGACCCAGTACTTC. Protein product: CASSYSRVSETQYF.

This sequence joins TRBV6-5 and TRBJ2-7, with D possibly being TRBD2 (6 bases). CDR1 MNHEY and CDR2 SVGAGI come from the germline V gene. There are 14 residues in the CDR3. V was clipped by 6 bases and J by 3 bases, with 15 bases between them. The CDR3 DNA follows: TGTGCCAGCAGCTCCCAAGTCGGGAGCTACGAGCAGTACTTC. Protein sequence: CASSSQVGSYEQYF.

This clone was observed a few times. This sequence joins TRBV9 and TRBJ2-3; possibly TRBD1 for D (5 bases). Germline CDR1 reads SGDLS; CDR2 reads YYNGEE. V was shortened by 4 bases and J by 2 bases, with 14 bases between the two germline ends. The CDR3 is 15 residues long. CDR3 DNA: TGTGCCAGCAGCCCCTGGGGCGCCACCACAGATACGCAGTATTTT. Its translation: CASSPWGATTDTQYF.

The chain has TRBV27 and TRBJ1-5; 7 bases are a match to TRBD1. The junction had 3 bases not matched to a gene; V was cut back by 5 bases and J by 2 bases. This CDR3 contains 14 residues. Per germline, CDR1 MNHEY and CDR2 SMNVEV (reference sequence). CDR3 in amino acids: CASSRQGGNQPQHF. CDR3 nucleotides: TGTGCCAGCAGTAGACAGGGAGGCAATCAGCCCCAGCATTTT.

The chain employs TRBV30 and TRBJ2-2, with a weak D call TRBD2 (6 bases). Germline V gene data show CDR1 as GTSNPN and CDR2 as SVGIG (reference sequence). Trimming cost V 5 bases and J 1 base, with 11 bases left between them. The CDR3 extends over 14 amino acids. CDR3 in amino acids: CAWEAGQNTGELFF. The CDR3 DNA sequence: TGTGCCTGGGAAGCGGGCCAGAACACCGGGGAGCTGTTTTTT.

V is TRBV28 and J is TRBJ2-3; D tentatively reads TRBD1 or TRBD2 (5 bases each). Trimming pared 2 bases from V and 5 bases from J, leaving 17 bases between. Germline CDR1 MDHEN, CDR2 SYDVKM. CDR3 length: 16 amino acids. In DNA form, the CDR3 reads TGTGCCAGCAGTTTAGGGGCCCTGCCGGGGATAGATACGCAGTATTTT. The encoded protein is CASSLGALPGIDTQYF. Drawing the rest from reference TRBV28 and TRBJ2-3, the complete variable domain is DVKVTQSSRYLVKRTGEKVFLECVQDMDHENMFWYRQDPGLGLRLIYFSYDVKMKEKGDIPEGYSVSREKKERFSLILESASTNQTSMYLCASSLGALPGIDTQYFGPGTRLTVL.

The J gene is TRBJ1-1, the V gene TRBV28; possibly TRBD1 for D (6 bases). Trimming cost V 6 bases and J 4 bases, with 12 bases left between them. The CDR3 sequence is 13 residues long. From germline, CDR1 is MDHEN and CDR2 SYDVKM. The CDR3 nucleotides are TGTGCCAGCAGGCCTAGGGGGACCACTGAAGCTTTCTTT. Translated: CASRPRGTTEAFF.

As to this clone: The same CDR3 is also encoded by other DNA sequences in this sample. CDR3 sequence: CASSLSTGEETQYF. The CDR3 DNA reads TGTGCCAGCAGCTTATCGACAGGGGAAGAGACCCAGTACTTC. The chain combines TRBV7-9 with TRBJ2-5; TRBD1 matches 8 bases. Germline V gene lookup returns CDR1 SEHNR and CDR2 FQNEAQ (reference sequence). There are 14 residues in the CDR3. The ends lost 2 bases at V and 3 bases at J; junction bases unmatched: 2. Combining the CDR3 with reference TRBV7-9 and TRBJ2-5 gives the whole variable domain DTGVSQNPRHKITKRGQNVTFRCDPISEHNRLYWYRQTLGQGPEFLTYFQNEAQLEKSRLLSDRFSAERPKGSFSTLEIQRTEQGDSAMYLCASSLSTGEETQYFGPGTRLLVL.

Within the sample, this clone is medium-sized. V and J are TRBV16 and TRBJ2-1, with D possibly TRBD2 on 5 matching bases. The CDR3 length is 16 residues. Trimming stripped 2 bases from V and 3 bases from J, with 14 bases between. The germline gives CDR1 KGHSY, CDR2 FQNENV. The CDR3 loop reads CASSQGLPSSYNEQFF. The CDR3, as DNA: TGTGCCAGCAGCCAAGGCCTGCCTAGCAGCTACAATGAGCAGTTCTTC.

The V gene is TRBV13, the J gene TRBJ2-7; no definite D call. The CDR3 has 11 amino acids. The V end was cut by 5 bases, the J end by 2 bases, with 4 bases between. CDR1 is PRHDT, CDR2 FYEKMQ, per germline (reference sequence). As DNA, the CDR3 is TGTGCCAGCAGCGAAACCTACGAGCAGTACTTC. Its protein product is CASSETYEQYF.